The 13 T cell receptor beta chains below come from one sample, sequenced in a study of early T cells in non-severe SARS-CoV-2 infection. TCRdb re-analysed the 5' RACE reads in MiXCR, keeping a single row per CDR3 protein. The repertoire consists of tens of thousands of distinct CDR3 sequences, with 8.5% to 10% occurring once and the leading ten covering roughly a sixth. The sequenced sample was whole blood. These receptors originate from an adult who was a healthcare worker with PCR-confirmed SARS-CoV-2 infection or an uninfected control (not recorded which).

There are many counts of this clonotype. This chain joins TRBV4-2 and TRBJ2-3; TRBD2 agrees at 9 bases. The germline V gene has CDR1 LGHNA and CDR2 YNFKEQ. V was clipped by 3 bases and J by 5 bases; unmatched bases: 9. CDR3 length: 16 amino acids. The CDR3 coding sequence is TGTGCCAGCAGCCACGGGGTAGCGGGAGATTTAGATACGCAGTATTTT. The encoded protein is CASSHGVAGDLDTQYF.

This clonotype showed up many times. The gene calls are TRBV28 and TRBJ1-2; D is unresolved. V was trimmed by 4 bases and J by 4 bases, leaving 4 bases between them. The CDR3 has 11 amino acids. The germline V gene encodes CDR1 MDHEN and CDR2 SYDVKM. The CDR3 region has the DNA TGTGCCAGCAGTTATGGCTATGGCTACACCTTC. Protein product: CASSYGYGYTF.

The rearrangement joins TRBV12-3 or TRBV12-4 to TRBJ2-2, with 9 bases lining up with TRBD1. The CDR3 totals 14 residues. J was trimmed by 4 bases and V by 10 bases; bases with no gene match: 7. CDR3: CATRTGVATGELFF. The CDR3 DNA follows: TGTGCCACCCGGACAGGGGTGGCCACCGGGGAGCTGTTTTTT.

V usage is TRBV5-4 and J usage is TRBJ1-4, with 7 bases fitting TRBD1. Germline V gives CDR1 SGHNT, CDR2 YYREEE (reference sequence). V lost 2 bases to trimming and J lost 8 bases; unmatched junction nucleotides: 9. This CDR3 comprises 15 residues. CDR3 sequence reads: CASSFTGDPGEKLFF. CDR3 bases: TGTGCCAGCAGCTTTACAGGGGACCCTGGAGAAAAACTGTTTTTT.

This clonotype was recorded many times. The rearrangement links TRBV28 to TRBJ1-6, with TRBD1 identical over 8 bases. CDR1 and CDR2 (germline): MDHEN, SYDVKM. This CDR3 has 14 amino acids. Trimming took 5 bases from V and 9 from J; bases not matched to a gene: 6. The CDR3 region has the DNA TGTGCCAGCAGTCGACAGGGGTCGAGTTCACCCCTCCACTTT. This encodes CASSRQGSSSPLHF.

The chain has TRBV29-1 and TRBJ2-1, with D unclear. The CDR3 consists of 12 residues. Germline-derived CDR1 and CDR2 are SQVTM and ANQGSEA. V lost 4 bases and J 6 bases, leaving 10 bases between the germline ends. CDR3 amino acids: CSVGVVSNEQFF. The CDR3 DNA sequence: TGCAGCGTTGGGGTAGTCAGCAATGAGCAGTTCTTC.

This clonotype was detected ten times or more. This chain connects TRBV7-3 to TRBJ2-3, with unresolved D. The CDR3 loop spans 15 amino acids. The germline V gene has CDR1 SGHTA and CDR2 FQGTGA. V was shortened by 2 bases and J by 2 bases, with 11 bases between the two germline ends. CDR3: CASSLGGAFTDTQYF. In DNA, the CDR3 is TGTGCCAGCAGCTTAGGCGGTGCCTTCACAGATACGCAGTATTTT.

This rearrangement joins TRBV7-2 to TRBJ2-7; D ambiguous. Germline V CDR1 and CDR2: SGHTA, FQGNSA. There are 15 residues in the CDR3. Trimming pared 5 bases from V and 0 bases from J, leaving 14 bases between. The CDR3 sequence is CASSQMKSSSYEQYF. DNA for the CDR3: TGTGCCAGCAGCCAGATGAAGAGCAGCTCCTACGAGCAGTACTTC.

The rearrangement links TRBV6-6 to TRBJ2-1; TRBD2 matches 8 bases. This CDR3 spans 12 amino acids. Germline lookup yields CDR1 MNHNY and CDR2 SVGAGI (reference sequence). With 6 bases clipped from V and 6 bases from J, the junction kept 1 base outside the gene matches. CDR3 sequence: CASRREVNEQFF. Here the CDR3 DNA reads TGTGCCAGCAGGCGGGAGGTCAATGAGCAGTTCTTC.

The chain links TRBV7-3 to TRBJ2-3; D remains unclear. The germline V gene has CDR1 SGHTA and CDR2 FQGTGA. V dropped 6 bases and J dropped 4 bases, with 8 bases sitting between them. The CDR3 is made up of 12 amino acids. CDR3 loop: CASSVAADTQYF. CDR3 nucleotide sequence: TGTGCCAGCAGTGTGGCCGCAGATACGCAGTATTTT.

This rearrangement joins TRBV7-9 to TRBJ2-1, with 7 bases that match TRBD1. The CDR3 totals 14 residues. Germline CDR1 and CDR2: SEHNR and FQNEAQ (reference sequence). V gave up 2 bases and J gave up 7 bases; unmatched junction bases: 5. In DNA, the CDR3 is TGTGCCAGCAGCTTATGGGACAGCAGGAATGAGCAGTTCTTC. This codes for CASSLWDSRNEQFF.

This clonotype was observed at least ten times. The genes are TRBV19 and TRBJ2-5, with D perhaps matching TRBD2 (5 bases). Germline V lookup: CDR1 LNHDA, CDR2 SQIVND (reference sequence). Trimming stripped 6 bases from V and 7 bases from J, with 18 bases between. This CDR3 contains 14 residues. The CDR3 protein is CASSPEFARGTQYF. The CDR3 nucleotides read TGTGCCAGTAGCCCTGAATTCGCCCGGGGGACCCAGTACTTC.

This clonotype has just a few counts. J is TRBJ2-1 and V is TRBV15, with 11 bases that match TRBD1. Losses at the gene ends were 0 bases for V and 2 bases for J; bases not matched to a gene: 12. This CDR3 has 20 amino acids. Germline V lookup: CDR1 LNHNV, CDR2 YYDKDF (reference sequence). CDR3 sequence: CATSRDLGQGAFLTYNEQFF. CDR3 in DNA: TGTGCCACCAGCAGAGATCTTGGACAGGGGGCCTTTTTGACCTACAATGAGCAGTTCTTC.